This T cell receptor beta chain was obtained from a study of a mutant IDH1 vaccine in newly diagnosed glioma. Across the study: Treated patients comprised approximately 62% males and about 38% females, mean age roughly 43 years. Patients had received radiotherapy, temozolomide, or both previously, most receiving both.

The germline V gene has CDR1 MNHNS and CDR2 SASEGT. This CDR3 region has 14 residues. The V and J ends lost 2 bases and 6 bases, in that order; junction bases with no gene match: 6. The protocol was immunoSEQ multiplex PCR, while the TCRdb copy is restricted to in-frame clones and leaves out a portion. There are approximately 11,000 clones in the sample; more than 75% occur only once, and approximately 6% lies in the top ten. Stated time point: week 5, during vaccination. Every vaccine dose comprised 300 ug of mutant IDH1 20-mer peptide plus topical imiquimod. Regarding this clone: The antigen remains unidentified.

The sequence came from a woman in her forties with glioma. Some clones in this sample may be carry-over from other donors' samples. This rearrangement joins TRBV6-1 to TRBJ2-7; the match to TRBD2 covers 8 bases. Source: PBMCs, taken from a glioma patient whose treatment included an IDH1 peptide vaccine. DNA of the CDR3: TGTGCCAGCAGTGAAAGTGCGCGGGGGGTCGAGCAGTACTTC. Residues: CASSESARGVEQYF.